This T cell receptor beta chain was sequenced during a study of blood T cell repertoires in COVID-19. Study in general: Italy, Spain and the United States were the sources of the convalescent and acute COVID-19 samples. In each case, the material was cDNA or gDNA derived from T cells, B-cell-depleted T cells, or PBMCs.

Sequencing was performed with immunoSEQ multiplex PCR; in TCRdb, only in-frame clones are kept and a portion is missing. Of approximately 340,000 clones listed, roughly nine tenths are singletons. Germline CDR1 reads SGDLS; CDR2 reads YYNGEE. The ends lost 0 bases at V and 4 bases at J; junction bases unmatched: 13. This CDR3 comprises 18 residues. Exposed study participants had met a COVID-19 case within 2 weeks before entry. This clone was seen a single time. The source of this sequence is a woman in her forties who had been exposed to COVID-19. Sequencing input: PBMCs or T cells enriched from blood (not recorded which). This chain uses TRBV9 with TRBJ1-3; 7 bases agree with TRBD1. CDR3: CASSVDPFPTGMGNTIYF. DNA of the CDR3: TGTGCCAGCAGCGTAGACCCCTTTCCGACAGGGATGGGAAACACCATATATTTT.